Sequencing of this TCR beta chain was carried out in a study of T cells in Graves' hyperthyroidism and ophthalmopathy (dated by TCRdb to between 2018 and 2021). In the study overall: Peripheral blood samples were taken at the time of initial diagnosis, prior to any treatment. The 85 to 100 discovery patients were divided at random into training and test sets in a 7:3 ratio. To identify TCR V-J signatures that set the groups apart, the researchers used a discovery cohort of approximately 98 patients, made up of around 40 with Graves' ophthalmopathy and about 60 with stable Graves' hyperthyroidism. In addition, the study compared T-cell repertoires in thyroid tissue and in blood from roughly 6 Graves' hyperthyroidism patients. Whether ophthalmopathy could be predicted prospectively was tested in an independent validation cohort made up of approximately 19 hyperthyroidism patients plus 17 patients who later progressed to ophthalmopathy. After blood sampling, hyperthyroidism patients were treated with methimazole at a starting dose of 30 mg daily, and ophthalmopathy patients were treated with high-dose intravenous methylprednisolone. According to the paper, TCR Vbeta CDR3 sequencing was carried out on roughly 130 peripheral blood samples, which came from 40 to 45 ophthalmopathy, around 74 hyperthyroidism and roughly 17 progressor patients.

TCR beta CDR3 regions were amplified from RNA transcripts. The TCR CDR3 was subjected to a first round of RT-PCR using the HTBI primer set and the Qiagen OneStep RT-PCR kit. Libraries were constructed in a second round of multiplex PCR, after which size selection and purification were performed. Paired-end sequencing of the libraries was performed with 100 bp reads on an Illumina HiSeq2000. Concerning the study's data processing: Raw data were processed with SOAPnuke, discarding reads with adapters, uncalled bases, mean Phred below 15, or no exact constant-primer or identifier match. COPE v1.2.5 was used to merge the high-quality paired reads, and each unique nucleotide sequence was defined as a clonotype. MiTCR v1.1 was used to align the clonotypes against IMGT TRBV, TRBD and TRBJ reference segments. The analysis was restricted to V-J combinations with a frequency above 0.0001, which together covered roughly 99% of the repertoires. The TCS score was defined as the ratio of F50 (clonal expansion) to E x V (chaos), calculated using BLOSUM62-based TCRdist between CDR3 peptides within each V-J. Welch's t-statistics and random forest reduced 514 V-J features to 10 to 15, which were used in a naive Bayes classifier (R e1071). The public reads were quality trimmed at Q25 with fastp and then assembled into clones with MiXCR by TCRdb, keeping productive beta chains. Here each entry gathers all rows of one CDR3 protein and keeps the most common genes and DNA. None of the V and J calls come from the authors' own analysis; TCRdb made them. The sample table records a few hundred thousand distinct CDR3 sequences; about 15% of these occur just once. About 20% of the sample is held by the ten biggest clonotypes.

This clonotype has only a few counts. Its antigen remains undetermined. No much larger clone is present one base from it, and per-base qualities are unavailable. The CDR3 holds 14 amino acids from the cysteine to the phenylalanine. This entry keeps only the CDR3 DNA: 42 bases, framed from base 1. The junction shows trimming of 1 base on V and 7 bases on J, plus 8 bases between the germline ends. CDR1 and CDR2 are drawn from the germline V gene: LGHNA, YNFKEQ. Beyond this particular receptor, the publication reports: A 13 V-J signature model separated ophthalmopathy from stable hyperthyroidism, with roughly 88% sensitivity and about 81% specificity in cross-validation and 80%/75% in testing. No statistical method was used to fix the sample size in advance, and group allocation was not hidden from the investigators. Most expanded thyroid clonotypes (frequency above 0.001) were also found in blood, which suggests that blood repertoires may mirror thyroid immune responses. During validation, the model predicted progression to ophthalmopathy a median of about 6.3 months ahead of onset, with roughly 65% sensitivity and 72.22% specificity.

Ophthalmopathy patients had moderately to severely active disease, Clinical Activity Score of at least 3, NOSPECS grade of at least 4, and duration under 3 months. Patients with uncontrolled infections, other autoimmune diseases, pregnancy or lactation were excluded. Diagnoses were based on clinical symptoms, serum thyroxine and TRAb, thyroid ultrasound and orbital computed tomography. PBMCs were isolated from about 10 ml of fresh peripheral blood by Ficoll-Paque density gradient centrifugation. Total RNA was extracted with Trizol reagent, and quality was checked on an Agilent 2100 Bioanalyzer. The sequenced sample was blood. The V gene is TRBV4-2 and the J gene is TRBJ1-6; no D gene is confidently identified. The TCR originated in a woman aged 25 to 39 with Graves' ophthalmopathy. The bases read TGTGCCAGCAGCCAAGTGGCGGTAAATTCACCCCTCCACTTT. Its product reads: CASSQVAVNSPLHF.